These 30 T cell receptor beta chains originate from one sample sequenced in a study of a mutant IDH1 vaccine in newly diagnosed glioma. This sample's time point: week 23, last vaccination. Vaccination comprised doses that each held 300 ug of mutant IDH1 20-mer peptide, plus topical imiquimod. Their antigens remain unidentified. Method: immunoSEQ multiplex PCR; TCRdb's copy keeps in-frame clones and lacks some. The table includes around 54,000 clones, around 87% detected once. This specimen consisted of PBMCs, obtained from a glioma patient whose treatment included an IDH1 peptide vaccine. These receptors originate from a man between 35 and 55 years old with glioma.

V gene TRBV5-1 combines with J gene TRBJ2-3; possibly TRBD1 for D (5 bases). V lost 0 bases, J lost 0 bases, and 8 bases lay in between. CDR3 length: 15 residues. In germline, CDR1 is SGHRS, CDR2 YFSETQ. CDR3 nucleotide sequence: TGCGCCAGCAGCTTGGCTGGGGCTAGCACAGATACGCAGTATTTT. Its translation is CASSLAGASTDTQYF.

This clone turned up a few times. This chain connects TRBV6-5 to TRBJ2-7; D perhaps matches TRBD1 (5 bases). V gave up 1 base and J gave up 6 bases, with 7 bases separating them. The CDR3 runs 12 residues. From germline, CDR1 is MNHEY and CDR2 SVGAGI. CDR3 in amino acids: CASSYWGGEQYF. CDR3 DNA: TGTGCCAGCAGTTACTGGGGCGGCGAGCAGTACTTC.

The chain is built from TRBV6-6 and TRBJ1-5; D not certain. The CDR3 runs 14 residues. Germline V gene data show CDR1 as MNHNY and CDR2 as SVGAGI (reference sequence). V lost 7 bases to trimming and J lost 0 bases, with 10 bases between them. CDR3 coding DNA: TGTGCCAGCATAAAAACAAATAGCAATCAGCCCCAGCATTTT. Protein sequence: CASIKTNSNQPQHF.

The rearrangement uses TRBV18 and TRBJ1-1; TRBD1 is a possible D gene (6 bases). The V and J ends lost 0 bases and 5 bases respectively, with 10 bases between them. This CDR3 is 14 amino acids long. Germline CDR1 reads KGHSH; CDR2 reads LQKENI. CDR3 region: CASSPPSTGTEAFF. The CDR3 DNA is TGTGCCAGCTCACCACCGTCGACAGGTACTGAAGCTTTCTTT.

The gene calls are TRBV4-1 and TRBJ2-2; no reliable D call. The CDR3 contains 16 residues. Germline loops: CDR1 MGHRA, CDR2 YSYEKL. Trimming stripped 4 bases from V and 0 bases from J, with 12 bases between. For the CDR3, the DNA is TGCGCCAGCAGCCCCGTACGGACCGCGAACACCGGGGAGCTGTTTTTT. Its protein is CASSPVRTANTGELFF.

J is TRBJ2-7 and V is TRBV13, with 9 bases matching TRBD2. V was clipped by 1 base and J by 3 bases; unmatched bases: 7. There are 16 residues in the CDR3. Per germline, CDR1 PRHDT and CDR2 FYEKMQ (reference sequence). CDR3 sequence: CASSLVGASGNYEQYF. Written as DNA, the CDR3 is TGTGCCAGCAGCTTAGTAGGTGCTAGCGGGAACTACGAGCAGTACTTC.

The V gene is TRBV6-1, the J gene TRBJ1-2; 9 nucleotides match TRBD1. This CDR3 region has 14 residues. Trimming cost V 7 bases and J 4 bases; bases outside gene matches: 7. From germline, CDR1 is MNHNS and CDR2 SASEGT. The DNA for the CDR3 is TGTGCCAGCACCACCGGACAGGGGAGCTATGGCTACACCTTC. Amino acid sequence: CASTTGQGSYGYTF.

As DNA, the CDR3 is TGCGCCAGCAGCTTGGACGGGTACCTAGAAGGGGGAAAATATGGCTACACCTTC. Its protein is CASSLDGYLEGGKYGYTF. The chain recombines TRBV5-1 with TRBJ1-2; perhaps TRBD1 as D (6 bases). This CDR3 contains 18 residues. Germline CDR1 is SGHRS and CDR2 is YFSETQ. Trimming left V 0 bases short and J 5 bases short, with 23 bases between.

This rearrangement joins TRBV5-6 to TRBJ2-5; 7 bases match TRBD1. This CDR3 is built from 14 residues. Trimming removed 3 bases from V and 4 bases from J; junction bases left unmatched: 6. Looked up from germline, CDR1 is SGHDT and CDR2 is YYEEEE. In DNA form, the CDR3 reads TGTGCCAGCAGCTGGTCGGACAGGCGAGAGACCCAGTACTTC. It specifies CASSWSDRRETQYF.

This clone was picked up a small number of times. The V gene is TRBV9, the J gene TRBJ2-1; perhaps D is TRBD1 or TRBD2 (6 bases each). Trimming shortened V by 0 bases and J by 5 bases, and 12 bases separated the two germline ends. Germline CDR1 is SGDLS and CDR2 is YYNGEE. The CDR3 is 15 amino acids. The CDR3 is CASSVDDGGHNEQFF. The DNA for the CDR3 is TGTGCCAGCAGCGTAGATGACGGGGGCCACAATGAGCAGTTCTTC.

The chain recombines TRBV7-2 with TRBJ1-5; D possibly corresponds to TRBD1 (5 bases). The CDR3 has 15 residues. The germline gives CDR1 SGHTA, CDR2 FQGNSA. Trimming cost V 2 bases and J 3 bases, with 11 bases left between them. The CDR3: CASSLSGINNQPQHF. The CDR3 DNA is TGTGCCAGCAGCTTATCAGGGATCAACAATCAGCCCCAGCATTTT.

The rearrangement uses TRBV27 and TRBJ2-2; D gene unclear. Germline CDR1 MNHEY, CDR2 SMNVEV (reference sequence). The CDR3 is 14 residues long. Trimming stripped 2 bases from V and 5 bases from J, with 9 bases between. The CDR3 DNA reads TGTGCCAGCAGTTTAGCCGATAATACCGGGGAGCTGTTTTTT. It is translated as CASSLADNTGELFF.

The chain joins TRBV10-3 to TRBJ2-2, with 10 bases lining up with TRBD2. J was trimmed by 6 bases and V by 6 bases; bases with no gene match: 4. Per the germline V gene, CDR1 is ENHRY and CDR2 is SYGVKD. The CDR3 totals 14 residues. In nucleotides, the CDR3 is TGTGCCATCAGAAGCGGGAGGGAAGCCGGGGAGCTGTTTTTT. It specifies CAIRSGREAGELFF.

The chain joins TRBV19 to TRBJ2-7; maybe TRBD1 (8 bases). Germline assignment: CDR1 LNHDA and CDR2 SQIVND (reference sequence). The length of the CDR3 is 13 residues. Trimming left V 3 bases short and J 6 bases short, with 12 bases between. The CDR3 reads CASSIYRGGEQYF. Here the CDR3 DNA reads TGTGCCAGTAGTATCTACAGGGGGGGCGAGCAGTACTTC.

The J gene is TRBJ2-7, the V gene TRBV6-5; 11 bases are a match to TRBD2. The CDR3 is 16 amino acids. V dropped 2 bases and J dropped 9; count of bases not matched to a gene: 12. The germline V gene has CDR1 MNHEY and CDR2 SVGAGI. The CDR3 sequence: CASSYVSGLAGGVQYF. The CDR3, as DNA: TGTGCCAGCAGTTACGTGTCTGGGCTAGCGGGGGGTGTGCAGTACTTC.

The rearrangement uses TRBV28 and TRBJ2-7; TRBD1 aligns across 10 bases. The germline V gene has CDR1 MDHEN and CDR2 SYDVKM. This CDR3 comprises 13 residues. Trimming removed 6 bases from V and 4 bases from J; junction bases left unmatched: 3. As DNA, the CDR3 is TGTGCCAGCAGAGGGGGACAGGGGTACGAGCAGTACTTC. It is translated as CASRGGQGYEQYF.

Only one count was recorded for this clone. CDR3 in DNA: TGTGCCAGCAGCTTAGCGGCTCCTTCTGGACAGCCCCAGCATTTT. It specifies CASSLAAPSGQPQHF. V is TRBV7-2 and J is TRBJ1-5; the D is unclear. V was trimmed by 0 bases and J by 7 bases, leaving 13 bases between them. Germline assignment: CDR1 SGHTA and CDR2 FQGNSA. This CDR3 is 15 amino acids long.

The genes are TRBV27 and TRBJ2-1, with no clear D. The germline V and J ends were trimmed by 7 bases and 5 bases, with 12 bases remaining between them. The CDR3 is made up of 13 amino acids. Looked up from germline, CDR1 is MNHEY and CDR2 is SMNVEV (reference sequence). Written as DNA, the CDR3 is TGTGCCAGCACAGGTCTCCCCAACAATGAGCAGTTCTTC. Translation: CASTGLPNNEQFF.

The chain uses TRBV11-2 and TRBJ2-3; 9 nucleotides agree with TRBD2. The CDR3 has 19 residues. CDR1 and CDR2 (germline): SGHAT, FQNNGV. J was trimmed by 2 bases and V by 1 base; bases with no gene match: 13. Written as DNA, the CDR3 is TGTGCCAGCAGCTTAGGTGTGTGGGTCGGCGGGGGGGCCACAGATACGCAGTATTTT. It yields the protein CASSLGVWVGGGATDTQYF.

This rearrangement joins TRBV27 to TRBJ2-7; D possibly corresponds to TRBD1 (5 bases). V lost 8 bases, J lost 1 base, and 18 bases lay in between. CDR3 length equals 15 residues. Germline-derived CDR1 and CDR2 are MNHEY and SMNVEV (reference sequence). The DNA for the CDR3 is TGTGCCAGCTCGCACGTCGGACAAGGGTCCTACGAGCAGTACTTC. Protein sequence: CASSHVGQGSYEQYF.

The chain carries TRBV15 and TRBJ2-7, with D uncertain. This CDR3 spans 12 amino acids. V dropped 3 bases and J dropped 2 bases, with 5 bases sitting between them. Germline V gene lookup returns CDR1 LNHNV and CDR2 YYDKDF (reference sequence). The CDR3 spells CATSRGTYEQYF. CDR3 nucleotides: TGTGCCACCAGCAGGGGCACCTACGAGCAGTACTTC. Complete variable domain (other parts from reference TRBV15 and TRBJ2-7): DAMVIQNPRYQVTQFGKPVTLSCSQTLNHNVMYWYQQKSSQAPKLLFHYYDKDFNNEADTPDNFQSRRPNTSFCFLDIRSPGLGDTAMYLCATSRGTYEQYFGPGTRLTVT.

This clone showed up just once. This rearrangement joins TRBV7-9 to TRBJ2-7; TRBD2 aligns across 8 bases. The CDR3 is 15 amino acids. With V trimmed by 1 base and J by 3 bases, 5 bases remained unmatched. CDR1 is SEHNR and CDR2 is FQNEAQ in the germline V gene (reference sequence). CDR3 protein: CASSLGGTSDYEQYF. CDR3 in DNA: TGTGCCAGCAGCTTAGGAGGGACTAGTGACTACGAGCAGTACTTC. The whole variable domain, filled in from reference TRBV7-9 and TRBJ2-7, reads DTGVSQNPRHKITKRGQNVTFRCDPISEHNRLYWYRQTLGQGPEFLTYFQNEAQLEKSRLLSDRFSAERPKGSFSTLEIQRTEQGDSAMYLCASSLGGTSDYEQYFGPGTRLTVT.

Written as DNA, the CDR3 is TGTGCCAGCAGTGAAGGCGGGTATGGCTACACCTTC. It yields the protein CASSEGGYGYTF. This chain links TRBV2 with TRBJ1-2; D ambiguous. The CDR3 has 12 residues. The germline gives CDR1 SNHLY, CDR2 FYNNEI. The ends were cut back, 1 base at V and 5 bases at J, with 5 bases in the middle. Supplemented by reference TRBV2 and TRBJ1-2, the full variable domain reads EPEVTQTPSHQVTQMGQEVILRCVPISNHLYFYWYRQILGQKVEFLVSFYNNEISEKSEIFDDQFSVERPDGSNFTLKIRSTKLEDSAMYFCASSEGGYGYTFGSGTRLTVV.

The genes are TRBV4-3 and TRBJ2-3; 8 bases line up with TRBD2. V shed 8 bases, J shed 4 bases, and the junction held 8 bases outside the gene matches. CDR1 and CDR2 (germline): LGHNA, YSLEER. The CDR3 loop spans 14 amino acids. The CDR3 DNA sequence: TGCGCCAGCGCTAGCGGGCTAGTCTCAGATACGCAGTATTTT. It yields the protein CASASGLVSDTQYF.

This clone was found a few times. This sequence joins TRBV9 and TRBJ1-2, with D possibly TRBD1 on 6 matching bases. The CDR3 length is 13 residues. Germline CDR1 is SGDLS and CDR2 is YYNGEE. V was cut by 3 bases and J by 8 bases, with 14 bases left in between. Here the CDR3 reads CASSASGAGGYTF. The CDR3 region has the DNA TGTGCCAGCAGCGCCTCAGGGGCGGGGGGCTACACCTTC.

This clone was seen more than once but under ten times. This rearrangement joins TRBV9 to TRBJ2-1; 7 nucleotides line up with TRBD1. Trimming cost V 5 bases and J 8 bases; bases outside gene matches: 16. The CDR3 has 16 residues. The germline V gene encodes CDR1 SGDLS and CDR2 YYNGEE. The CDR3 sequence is CASSQPGTATTDEQFF. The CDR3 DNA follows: TGTGCCAGCAGTCAACCCGGGACAGCCACTACCGATGAGCAGTTCTTC.

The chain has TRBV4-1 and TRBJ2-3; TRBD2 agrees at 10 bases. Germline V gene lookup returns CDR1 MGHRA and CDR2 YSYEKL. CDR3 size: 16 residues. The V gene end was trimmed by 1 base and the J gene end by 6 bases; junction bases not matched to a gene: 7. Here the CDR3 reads CASSQASSGRADTQYF. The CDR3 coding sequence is TGCGCCAGCAGCCAAGCCTCCAGCGGGAGGGCTGATACGCAGTATTTT.

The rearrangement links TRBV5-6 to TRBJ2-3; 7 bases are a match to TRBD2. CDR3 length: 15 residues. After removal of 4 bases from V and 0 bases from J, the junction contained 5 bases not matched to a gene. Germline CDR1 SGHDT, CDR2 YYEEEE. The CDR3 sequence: CASSRSGTSTDTQYF. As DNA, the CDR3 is TGTGCCAGCAGCCGCAGCGGGACTAGCACAGATACGCAGTATTTT.

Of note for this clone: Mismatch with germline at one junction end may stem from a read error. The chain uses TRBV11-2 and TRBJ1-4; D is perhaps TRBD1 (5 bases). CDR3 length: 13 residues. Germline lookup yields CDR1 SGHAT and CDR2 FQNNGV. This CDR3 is CASSYAPGPDGDF. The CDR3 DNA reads TGTGCCAGCAGCTACGCCCCGGGGCCAGACGGGGATTTT.

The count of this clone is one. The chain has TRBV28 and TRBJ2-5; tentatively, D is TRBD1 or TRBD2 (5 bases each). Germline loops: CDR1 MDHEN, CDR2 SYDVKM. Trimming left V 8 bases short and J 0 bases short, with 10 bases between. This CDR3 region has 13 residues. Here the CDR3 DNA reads TGTGCCAGCGGGGGTGCTGACCAAGAGACCCAGTACTTC. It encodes CASGGADQETQYF.